The 23 T cell receptor beta chains given below trace back to one sample, sequenced in a study of blood T cell repertoires in COVID-19. The assay was immunoSEQ multiplex PCR, and TCRdb's table has in-frame clones only and misses some. The table includes over 150,000 clones, more than 80% detected once. Sequencing used PBMCs or T cells enriched from blood (not recorded which). Receptor source: a man in his forties who had recovered from COVID-19.

For the CDR3, the DNA is TGTGCTAGTGGTATCGACGTGCCCCTGGACGGGGAAGGGGCCAACGTCCTGACTTTC. Amino acid sequence: CASGIDVPLDGEGANVLTF. The J gene is TRBJ2-6, the V gene TRBV12-5, with a tentative D call TRBD2 (5 bases). With 5 bases removed from V and 4 bases from J, the gap between germline ends came to 24 bases. The CDR3 is made up of 19 amino acids. The germline CDR1 and CDR2 sequences are LGHNT and FRNRAP.

The gene calls are TRBV6-5 and TRBJ2-1; possible D gene TRBD1, 5 bases. From germline, CDR1 is MNHEY and CDR2 SVGAGI. V lost 8 bases and J 1 base, leaving 15 bases between the germline ends. The CDR3 consists of 15 residues. CDR3 nucleotide sequence: TGTGCCAGCGGTTCAGGGATCGTGTCCTACAATGAGCAGTTCTTC. Translation gives CASGSGIVSYNEQFF.

This clone was counted a single time. V gene TRBV6-5 combines with J gene TRBJ2-1; TRBD1 aligns across 11 bases. The CDR3 consists of 15 residues. The trim removed 5 bases at V and 9 bases at J, leaving 9 bases unmatched. Germline CDR1 and CDR2: MNHEY and SVGAGI. The CDR3 sequence is CASSNSGTGGSEQFF. In DNA, the CDR3 is TGTGCCAGCAGTAATTCCGGGACAGGGGGTTCTGAGCAGTTCTTC.

This chain joins TRBV29-1 and TRBJ1-2, with 7 nucleotides matching TRBD1. Germline CDR1 and CDR2: SQVTM and ANQGSEA. Germline trimming cut 4 bases from V and 8 bases from J; bases unmatched to any gene: 10. CDR3 length: 13 residues. CDR3 coding DNA: TGCAGCGTTGCGTCGCCAGGGGGTATCGGCTACACCTTC. Its translation is CSVASPGGIGYTF.

The V and J genes are TRBV15 and TRBJ2-2; D possibly corresponds to TRBD1 (5 bases). Germline lookup yields CDR1 LNHNV and CDR2 YYDKDF (reference sequence). Trimming removed 1 base at V and 5 bases at J, with 11 bases between. The CDR3 contains 15 residues. The CDR3 DNA sequence: TGTGCCACCAGCAGAGGGACAATCGGTACCGGGGAGCTGTTTTTT. Its protein product is CATSRGTIGTGELFF.

This clone was observed a few times. The rearrangement links TRBV7-8 to TRBJ1-1, with D maybe TRBD1 (6 bases). CDR1 and CDR2 (germline): SGHVS, FQNEAQ. This CDR3 spans 14 amino acids. Trimming removed 4 bases at V and 4 bases at J, with 13 bases between. The DNA of the CDR3 is TGTGCCAGCAGCTCAAAGCAGGGGACCACTGAAGCTTTCTTT. Residues: CASSSKQGTTEAFF. The whole variable domain, remainder taken from reference TRBV7-8 and TRBJ1-1, is GAGVSQSPRYKVAKRGQDVALRCDPISGHVSLFWYQQALGQGPEFLTYFQNEAQLDKSGLPSDRFFAERPEGSVSTLKIQRTQQEDSAVYLCASSSKQGTTEAFFGQGTRLTVV.

This rearrangement joins TRBV28 to TRBJ2-1; D might be TRBD1 (6 bases). The CDR3 runs to 17 residues. Germline V gives CDR1 MDHEN, CDR2 SYDVKM. Deletions cut 1 base from V and 1 base from J, with 14 bases between. CDR3 DNA sequence: TGTGCCAGCAGTTTATTCCCAGGGGCTGCATCCTACAATGAGCAGTTCTTC. As protein: CASSLFPGAASYNEQFF.

The gene calls are TRBV19 and TRBJ1-5; 9 bases align to TRBD1. From germline, CDR1 is LNHDA and CDR2 SQIVND (reference sequence). This CDR3 has 16 amino acids. V trimming: 1 base; J trimming: 4 bases; junction bases outside the gene matches: 5. The CDR3 protein is CASSIVGGQGNQPQHF. The DNA of the CDR3 is TGTGCCAGTAGTATAGTGGGGGGACAGGGTAATCAGCCCCAGCATTTT. Drawing the rest from reference TRBV19 and TRBJ1-5, the complete variable domain is DGGITQSPKYLFRKEGQNVTLSCEQNLNHDAMYWYRQDPGQGLRLIYYSQIVNDFQKGDIAEGYSVSREKKESFPLTVTSAQKNPTAFYLCASSIVGGQGNQPQHFGDGTRLSIL.

The rearrangement joins TRBV27 to TRBJ1-5, with a possible D match to TRBD1 (5 bases). CDR3 length: 13 residues. V was shortened by 4 bases and J by 8 bases, with 12 bases between the two germline ends. From germline, CDR1 is MNHEY and CDR2 SMNVEV (reference sequence). DNA for the CDR3: TGTGCCAGCAGTTATTCCTCAGGGAAGCCCCAGCATTTT. Encoded protein: CASSYSSGKPQHF.

The chain has TRBV2 and TRBJ2-7, with D possibly matching TRBD2 (5 bases). The CDR3 runs 14 residues. Germline V gene lookup returns CDR1 SNHLY and CDR2 FYNNEI. The V end was cut by 3 bases, the J end by 0 bases, with 9 bases between. CDR3 in DNA: TGTGCCAGCAGTGACTCGGGGAACTCCTACGAGCAGTACTTC. It encodes CASSDSGNSYEQYF.

The chain carries TRBV27 and TRBJ1-1; possible D gene TRBD1, 6 bases. CDR1 and CDR2 from the germline V gene are MNHEY and SMNVEV (reference sequence). Trimming pared 3 bases from V and 2 bases from J, leaving 16 bases between. The CDR3 spans 16 residues. The CDR3 sequence is CASSLSGAGVNTEAFF. The CDR3 region has the DNA TGTGCCAGCAGTTTGTCAGGGGCAGGGGTCAACACTGAAGCTTTCTTT.

The chain's CDR3 is CAWSLNSGRGTQYF. Written as DNA, the CDR3 is TGTGCCTGGAGTCTTAATAGCGGGAGAGGGACCCAGTACTTC. This rearrangement joins TRBV30 to TRBJ2-5, with 9 bases fitting TRBD2. The V gene end was trimmed by 2 bases and the J gene end by 7 bases; junction bases not matched to a gene: 8. Germline CDR1 and CDR2: GTSNPN and SVGIG (reference sequence). CDR3 length: 14 residues.

The chain uses TRBV5-1 and TRBJ2-7, with 9 bases fitting TRBD1. The CDR3 covers 16 residues. Germline loops: CDR1 SGHRS, CDR2 YFSETQ. V was clipped by 0 bases and J by 6 bases; unmatched bases: 10. The CDR3 sequence: CASSLEVMDRGGEQYF. CDR3 in DNA: TGCGCCAGCAGCTTGGAGGTTATGGACAGGGGAGGCGAGCAGTACTTC.

The chain is built from TRBV28 and TRBJ1-5; D may be TRBD1 (6 bases). Germline V CDR1 and CDR2: MDHEN, SYDVKM. CDR3 length: 15 amino acids. Between the trimmed V and J ends, which lost 9 bases and 3 bases, there was a span of 18 bases. The CDR3 bases are TGTGCCAGTGCCAAACTACAGGGCCACAATCAGCCCCAGCATTTT. Translating it yields CASAKLQGHNQPQHF.

V is TRBV10-3 and J is TRBJ2-3, with D possibly matching TRBD1 (6 bases). V was cut by 3 bases and J by 5 bases, with 15 bases left in between. CDR1 is ENHRY, CDR2 SYGVKD, per germline. CDR3 length equals 15 residues. CDR3 amino acids: CAISERTVAGDTQYF. The DNA of the CDR3 is TGTGCCATCAGTGAAAGGACAGTCGCGGGAGATACGCAGTATTTT.

The CDR3 is CASSVSGQGATDTQYF. The CDR3 DNA follows: TGTGCCAGCAGCGTATCCGGACAGGGGGCTACAGATACGCAGTATTTT. The chain recombines TRBV9 with TRBJ2-3, with 11 nucleotides matching TRBD1. V was pared by 1 base and J by 3 bases, with 4 bases of the junction left unmatched. The CDR3 runs 16 residues. Germline values: CDR1 SGDLS, CDR2 YYNGEE.

The V call is TRBV19, the J call TRBJ1-4, with D uncertain. The V gene's germline CDR1 is LNHDA and CDR2 SQIVND (reference sequence). CDR3 length: 14 residues. V dropped 0 bases and J dropped 8 bases, with 10 bases sitting between them. The CDR3 region is CASSIELRWEKLFF. CDR3 sequence (DNA): TGTGCCAGTAGTATAGAACTACGGTGGGAAAAACTGTTTTTT. Full variable domain (rest looked up from reference TRBV19 and TRBJ1-4): DGGITQSPKYLFRKEGQNVTLSCEQNLNHDAMYWYRQDPGQGLRLIYYSQIVNDFQKGDIAEGYSVSREKKESFPLTVTSAQKNPTAFYLCASSIELRWEKLFFGSGTQLSVL.

CDR3 loop: CAISESNGQGHEQYF. As DNA, the CDR3 is TGTGCCATCAGTGAGTCGAATGGGCAGGGCCACGAGCAGTACTTC. The chain has TRBV10-3 and TRBJ2-7, with a possible D match to TRBD1 (5 bases). CDR1 is ENHRY and CDR2 is SYGVKD in the germline V gene. The length of the CDR3 is 15 residues. The V end lost 0 bases, the J end lost 5 bases, and 14 bases lay between the germline ends.

This clone is a singleton in its sample. The chain joins TRBV5-4 to TRBJ2-3, with TRBD2 identical over 11 bases. The CDR3 extends over 17 amino acids. The J segment lost 2 bases and the V segment lost 4 bases, leaving 9 bases of the junction unmatched. Per germline, CDR1 SGHNT and CDR2 YYREEE (reference sequence). CDR3 sequence reads: CASSPKLAGALTDTQYF. The CDR3 bases are TGTGCCAGCAGCCCCAAACTAGCGGGGGCCCTCACAGATACGCAGTATTTT.

The J gene is TRBJ2-3, the V gene TRBV5-1, with TRBD1 as a possible D gene (6 bases). Trimming removed 0 bases from V and 0 bases from J, with 8 bases in between. The CDR3 contains 15 residues. CDR1 and CDR2 from the germline V gene are SGHRS and YFSETQ. The CDR3 DNA reads as TGCGCCAGCAGCTTGGGACAGGTTAGCACAGATACGCAGTATTTT. Translated, it gives CASSLGQVSTDTQYF.

CDR3 sequence: CASSPQGINYGYTF. The CDR3 nucleotides read TGTGCCAGCTCACCACAGGGGATTAACTATGGCTACACCTTC. The V and J genes are TRBV18 and TRBJ1-2; D is perhaps TRBD1 (5 bases). CDR3 length: 14 residues. The germline CDR1 and CDR2 sequences are KGHSH and LQKENI. Trimming pared 1 base from V and 1 base from J, leaving 7 bases between.

The chain has TRBV19 and TRBJ1-4; D remains ambiguous. The germline CDR1 and CDR2 sequences are LNHDA and SQIVND (reference sequence). The CDR3 totals 14 residues. Trimming took 3 bases from V and 7 from J, leaving 12 bases between them. CDR3 DNA: TGTGCCAGTAGTATGGGTTACGAGGGTGAAAAACTGTTTTTT. It yields the protein CASSMGYEGEKLFF.

The J gene is TRBJ1-5, the V gene TRBV19; D not certain. Germline-derived CDR1 and CDR2 are LNHDA and SQIVND (reference sequence). The CDR3 contains 13 residues. V was clipped by 0 bases and J by 13 bases, with 13 bases between them. The CDR3 DNA sequence: TGTGCCAGTAGTATAGATCCGACTGAGGGACAGCATTTT. This gives the protein CASSIDPTEGQHF.